The sequence of this TCR beta chain was determined in a study of blood T cell repertoires in COVID-19. CDR1 and CDR2 from the germline V gene are SGHNT and YYREEE (reference sequence). The junction had 9 bases not matched to a gene; V was cut back by 4 bases and J by 6 bases. This CDR3 has 14 residues. Measured with immunoSEQ multiplex PCR; TCRdb has only the in-frame clones, and not every one. The sample gives approximately 260,000 clones, around 91% of which show up once; approximately 2.3% is in the top ten. The table lists this clone with a count of one. The material sequenced was peripheral blood. This sequence was found in a woman aged 55-69 years with COVID-19, enrolled during active disease. The chain employs TRBV5-4 and TRBJ1-1, with 7 bases matching TRBD1. The CDR3 region is CASSDREVGAEAFF. The CDR3 DNA sequence: TGTGCCAGCAGCGACAGGGAGGTCGGGGCTGAAGCTTTCTTT.